The 9 T cell receptor beta chains reported below all come from one sample, sequenced in a study of blood T cell repertoires in COVID-19. This table comes from immunoSEQ multiplex PCR, and its TCRdb copy is limited to in-frame clones, with some not included. The data hold fewer than 250,000 clones, with roughly 80% observed a single time. Sequenced sample: peripheral blood. The receptors derive from a woman aged 40 to 55 with active or convalescent COVID-19.

V is TRBV30 and J is TRBJ1-1, with D perhaps matching TRBD1 (6 bases). The CDR3 totals 13 residues. Trimming stripped 8 bases from V and 1 base from J, with 14 bases between. CDR1 and CDR2 from the germline V gene are GTSNPN and SVGIG (reference sequence). The CDR3 region is CARTGYRNTEAFF. In DNA form, the CDR3 reads TGTGCCCGTACAGGGTATCGGAACACTGAAGCTTTCTTT.

A few counts support this clone. The rearrangement links TRBV2 to TRBJ1-5, with 9 positions matching TRBD1. Germline CDR1 and CDR2: SNHLY and FYNNEI. With V trimmed by 7 bases and J by 6 bases, 4 bases remained unmatched. The CDR3 has 13 residues. CDR3 protein: CASTLTGGQPQHF. CDR3 coding DNA: TGTGCCAGCACCTTGACAGGGGGTCAGCCCCAGCATTTT.

The CDR3 DNA sequence: TGCAGCGTTGAAGCCGGACTAGCGGGAGGATACGAGCAGTTCTTC. Its translation is CSVEAGLAGGYEQFF. The rearrangement uses TRBV29-1 and TRBJ2-1; 14 bases agree with TRBD2. Trimming took 1 base from V and 10 from J; bases not matched to a gene: 6. This CDR3 contains 15 residues. Germline V gene lookup returns CDR1 SQVTM and CDR2 ANQGSEA.

This chain connects TRBV10-2 to TRBJ2-7, with a weak D call TRBD2 (5 bases). The V gene's germline CDR1 is WSHSY and CDR2 SAAADI. The germline V and J ends were trimmed by 6 bases and 2 bases, with 14 bases remaining between them. The length of the CDR3 is 14 residues. The CDR3 spells CASSQGGPAYEQYF. CDR3 nucleotides: TGCGCCAGCAGCCAAGGAGGCCCAGCCTACGAGCAGTACTTC.

The chain employs TRBV2 and TRBJ1-2, with 7 bases fitting TRBD1. The germline CDR1 and CDR2 sequences are SNHLY and FYNNEI. This CDR3 is built from 16 residues. After removal of 5 bases from V and 6 bases from J, the junction contained 15 bases not matched to a gene. In DNA form, the CDR3 reads TGTGCCAGCAGTACCCAAGAAGGTACAGGGGTGAATGGCTACACCTTC. It codes for CASSTQEGTGVNGYTF. The full variable domain, rest sourced from reference TRBV2 and TRBJ1-2, is EPEVTQTPSHQVTQMGQEVILRCVPISNHLYFYWYRQILGQKVEFLVSFYNNEISEKSEIFDDQFSVERPDGSNFTLKIRSTKLEDSAMYFCASSTQEGTGVNGYTFGSGTRLTVV.

This clone was seen once. This CDR3 is CAISQDDREGQPQHF. CDR3 bases: TGTGCCATCAGTCAGGACGACAGGGAAGGCCAGCCCCAGCATTTT. V and J are TRBV10-3 and TRBJ1-5; 7 bases agree with TRBD1. The V gene's germline CDR1 is ENHRY and CDR2 SYGVKD. The CDR3 covers 15 residues. Trimming took 5 bases from V and 7 from J; bases not matched to a gene: 11.

The CDR3 protein is CASSKGLAGGRETQYF. CDR3 bases: TGTGCCAGCAGCAAGGGACTAGCGGGGGGGCGGGAGACCCAGTACTTC. The V and J genes are TRBV27 and TRBJ2-5; 16 bases line up with TRBD2. V shed 6 bases and J 5 bases; nucleotides not matched to a gene: 6. Per the germline V gene, CDR1 is MNHEY and CDR2 is SMNVEV (reference sequence). The CDR3 covers 16 residues.

This rearrangement joins TRBV3-1 (or the pseudogene TRBV3-2) to TRBJ1-2; D is undetermined. This CDR3 is built from 14 residues. CDR1 LGHDT and CDR2 YNNKEL come from the germline V gene (reference sequence). Deletions cut 4 bases from V and 0 bases from J, with 9 bases between. The DNA of the CDR3 is TGTGCCAGCAGCCGCGAGGGAGCTAACTATGGCTACACCTTC. Translation: CASSREGANYGYTF.

V gene TRBV2 combines with J gene TRBJ1-6, with D possibly being TRBD1 (6 bases). Germline V lookup: CDR1 SNHLY, CDR2 FYNNEI. With 4 bases removed from V and 7 bases from J, the gap between germline ends came to 14 bases. The CDR3 spans 15 residues. DNA for the CDR3: TGTGCCAGCAGTGGCGGCAGGGGCGCCAATTCACCCCTCCACTTT. Protein sequence: CASSGGRGANSPLHF.